Following are 14 T cell receptor beta chains from one sample sequenced in a study of CD8 T cells in Susac syndrome. RNA totalling about 0.45 to 1 ug underwent reverse transcription with random hexamers. TCRdb reprocessed the immunoSEQ multiplex PCR reads with MiXCR, giving one entry per CDR3 protein. The sample records some 130,000 distinct CDR3 sequences, 85% to 95% being singletons. The sequenced sample was CD8+ T cells from PBMCs. The receptors originated from a human donor with Susac syndrome.

V is TRBV5-1 and J is TRBJ2-7, with D hard to call. The length of the CDR3 is 13 residues. The V end was cut by 0 bases, the J end by 5 bases, with 9 bases between. Germline V gene data show CDR1 as SGHRS and CDR2 as YFSETQ. CDR3 coding DNA: TGCGCCAGCAGCTTGGAACTCAACGACGAGCAGTACTTC. It is translated as CASSLELNDEQYF.

Only one count was recorded for this clonotype. The chain carries TRBV19 and TRBJ1-5; tentative D call: TRBD1 (5 bases). The CDR3 consists of 14 residues. The V end lost 7 bases, the J end lost 3 bases, and 13 bases lay between the germline ends. Looked up from germline, CDR1 is LNHDA and CDR2 is SQIVND (reference sequence). CDR3 in DNA: TGTGCCAGTACCAATGGGGGTTACAATCAGCCCCAGCATTTT. Translating it yields CASTNGGYNQPQHF.

This chain joins TRBV11-2 and TRBJ1-1; 7 bases agree with TRBD1. Per germline, CDR1 SGHAT and CDR2 FQNNGV. CDR3 length: 14 residues. The V and J ends lost 5 bases and 6 bases, in that order; junction bases with no gene match: 9. CDR3 region: CASSRDREWPEAFF. DNA of the CDR3: TGTGCCAGCAGCCGCGACAGGGAGTGGCCTGAAGCTTTCTTT.

The chain recombines TRBV27 with TRBJ1-2; D gene uncertain. The CDR3 has 12 amino acids. From germline, CDR1 is MNHEY and CDR2 SMNVEV (reference sequence). V was clipped by 8 bases and J by 4 bases, with 11 bases between them. The DNA of the CDR3 is TGTGCCAGCCTCCATAACGTCTATGGCTACACCTTC. Its protein is CASLHNVYGYTF.

The chain has TRBV4-1 and TRBJ1-2; 11 bases line up with TRBD1. Unmatched junction bases numbered 6, after V lost 3 bases and J lost 6 bases. The CDR3 has 15 residues. CDR1 MGHRA and CDR2 YSYEKL come from the germline V gene. In nucleotides, the CDR3 is TGCGCCAGCAGCCAGCCTGGACAGGGGGCCAATGGCTACACCTTC. As protein: CASSQPGQGANGYTF.

V usage is TRBV4-2 and J usage is TRBJ2-1; D is undetermined. CDR3 length equals 14 residues. In germline, CDR1 is LGHNA, CDR2 YNFKEQ. V lost 3 bases and J lost 7, with 13 bases in between. The CDR3 spells CASSHLEALNEQFF. The CDR3, as DNA: TGTGCCAGCAGCCATCTAGAGGCCTTGAATGAGCAGTTCTTC.

The chain joins TRBV7-6 to TRBJ2-3; 7 bases line up with TRBD2. The CDR3 contains 15 residues. The germline V gene has CDR1 SGHVS and CDR2 FNYEAQ. The V segment lost 6 bases and the J segment 0 bases; nucleotides outside the gene matches: 6. CDR3 nucleotides: TGTGCCAGCAGTGGGGGGGTAGCGAGCACAGATACGCAGTATTTT. This encodes CASSGGVASTDTQYF.

The gene calls are TRBV7-3 and TRBJ1-1; D is perhaps TRBD1 (6 bases). V lost 5 bases and J lost 1, with 11 bases in between. This CDR3 has 14 amino acids. The germline V gene has CDR1 SGHTA and CDR2 FQGTGA. CDR3 amino acids: CASSPDSANTEAFF. CDR3 DNA sequence: TGTGCCAGCAGCCCGGACAGCGCGAACACTGAAGCTTTCTTT.

The chain links TRBV4-1 to TRBJ2-4; D is uncertain. Looked up from germline, CDR1 is MGHRA and CDR2 is YSYEKL. The V gene lost 0 bases and the J gene lost 3 bases, with 18 bases spanning the gap. The CDR3 totals 18 residues. The CDR3 DNA follows: TGCGCCAGCAGCCAAGACCCGGACGAAAACGCGTACAAAAACATTCAGTACTTC. It codes for CASSQDPDENAYKNIQYF.

This chain joins TRBV25-1 and TRBJ1-1; no firm D call. Trimming stripped 4 bases from V and 3 bases from J, with 3 bases between. The CDR3 loop spans 11 amino acids. Germline CDR1 MGHDK, CDR2 SYGVNS. The CDR3 nucleotides are TGTGCCAGCAGTGTAGACACTGAAGCTTTCTTT. This codes for CASSVDTEAFF.

The J gene is TRBJ2-1, the V gene TRBV28, with D unresolved. V gave up 7 bases and J gave up 0 bases, with 7 bases separating them. From germline, CDR1 is MDHEN and CDR2 SYDVKM. The CDR3 runs to 13 residues. In nucleotides, the CDR3 is TGTGCCAGCATCGCTGTCTCCTACAATGAGCAGTTCTTC. Protein: CASIAVSYNEQFF.

As DNA, the CDR3 is TGCAGCGTGGTAGGGGAGACCCAGTACTTC. Protein: CSVVGETQYF. V gene TRBV29-1 combines with J gene TRBJ2-5; D is unclear. The length of the CDR3 is 10 residues. Germline-derived CDR1 and CDR2 are SQVTM and ANQGSEA. V dropped 6 bases and J dropped 5 bases, with 7 bases sitting between them.

The gene calls are TRBV19 and TRBJ2-6; tentative D call: TRBD1 (6 bases). Trimming took 6 bases from V and 2 from J, leaving 11 bases between them. The CDR3 length is 15 residues. Germline lookup yields CDR1 LNHDA and CDR2 SQIVND (reference sequence). The CDR3 reads CASSPGQTGANVLTF. The CDR3 DNA reads TGTGCCAGTAGCCCAGGACAGACTGGGGCCAACGTCCTGACTTTC. Looking up the rest from reference TRBV19 and TRBJ2-6 gives the full variable domain: DGGITQSPKYLFRKEGQNVTLSCEQNLNHDAMYWYRQDPGQGLRLIYYSQIVNDFQKGDIAEGYSVSREKKESFPLTVTSAQKNPTAFYLCASSPGQTGANVLTFGAGSRLTVL.

This clonotype has just a few counts. The rearrangement links TRBV19 to TRBJ2-1; TRBD2 matches at 7 bases. Trimming cost V 5 bases and J 8 bases; bases outside gene matches: 3. The CDR3 has 12 amino acids. The germline CDR1 and CDR2 sequences are LNHDA and SQIVND (reference sequence). The chain's CDR3 is CASSFTSDEQFF. As DNA, the CDR3 is TGTGCCAGTAGTTTCACTAGCGATGAGCAGTTCTTC.